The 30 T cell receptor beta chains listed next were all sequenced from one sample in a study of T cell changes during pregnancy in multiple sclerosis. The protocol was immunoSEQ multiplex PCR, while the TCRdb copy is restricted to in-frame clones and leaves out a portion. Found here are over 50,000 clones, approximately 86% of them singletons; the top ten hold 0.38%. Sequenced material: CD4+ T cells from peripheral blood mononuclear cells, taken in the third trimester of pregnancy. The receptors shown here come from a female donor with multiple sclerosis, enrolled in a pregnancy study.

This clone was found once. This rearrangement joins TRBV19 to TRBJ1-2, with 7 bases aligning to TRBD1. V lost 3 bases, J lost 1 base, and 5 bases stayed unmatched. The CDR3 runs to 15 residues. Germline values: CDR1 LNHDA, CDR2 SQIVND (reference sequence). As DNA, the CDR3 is TGTGCCAGTAGTATTTCACAGGGGCTTAACTATGGCTACACCTTC. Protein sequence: CASSISQGLNYGYTF. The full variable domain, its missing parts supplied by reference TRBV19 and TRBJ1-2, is DGGITQSPKYLFRKEGQNVTLSCEQNLNHDAMYWYRQDPGQGLRLIYYSQIVNDFQKGDIAEGYSVSREKKESFPLTVTSAQKNPTAFYLCASSISQGLNYGYTFGSGTRLTVV.

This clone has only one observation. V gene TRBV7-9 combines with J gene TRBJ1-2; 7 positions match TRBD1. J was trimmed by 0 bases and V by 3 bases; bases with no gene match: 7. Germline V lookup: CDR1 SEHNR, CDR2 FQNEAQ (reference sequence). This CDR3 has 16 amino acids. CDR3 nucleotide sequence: TGTGCCAGCAGCTTGGCCAGGGGGAAGGCTAACTATGGCTACACCTTC. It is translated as CASSLARGKANYGYTF.

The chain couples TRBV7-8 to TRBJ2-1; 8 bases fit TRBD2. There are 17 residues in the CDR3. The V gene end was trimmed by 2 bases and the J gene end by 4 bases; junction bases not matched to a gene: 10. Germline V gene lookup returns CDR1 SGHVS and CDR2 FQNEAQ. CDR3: CASSLPEAGDGYNEQFF. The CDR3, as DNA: TGTGCCAGCAGCTTACCCGAAGCGGGAGACGGTTACAATGAGCAGTTCTTC.

The CDR3 nucleotides are TGTGCCAGCTCCCAGATAGGGACAGCAAGTGCCTACGAGCAGTACTTC. Amino acid sequence: CASSQIGTASAYEQYF. The chain combines TRBV18 with TRBJ2-7; 7 nucleotides line up with TRBD1. Looked up from germline, CDR1 is KGHSH and CDR2 is LQKENI. The ends lost 6 bases at V and 2 bases at J; junction bases unmatched: 13. This CDR3 spans 16 amino acids. The full variable domain, in which reference TRBV18 and TRBJ2-7 provide the parts outside the CDR3, is NAGVMQNPRHLVRRRGQEARLRCSPMKGHSHVYWYRQLPEEGLKFMVYLQKENIIDESGMPKERFSAEFPKEGPSILRIQQVVRGDSAAYFCASSQIGTASAYEQYFGPGTRLTVT.

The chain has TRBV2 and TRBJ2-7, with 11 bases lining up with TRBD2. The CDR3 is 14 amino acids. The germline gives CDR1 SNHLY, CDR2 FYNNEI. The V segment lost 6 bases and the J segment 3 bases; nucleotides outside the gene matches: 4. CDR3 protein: CASRPGLADYEQYF. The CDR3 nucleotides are TGTGCCAGCAGGCCGGGACTAGCGGACTACGAGCAGTACTTC.

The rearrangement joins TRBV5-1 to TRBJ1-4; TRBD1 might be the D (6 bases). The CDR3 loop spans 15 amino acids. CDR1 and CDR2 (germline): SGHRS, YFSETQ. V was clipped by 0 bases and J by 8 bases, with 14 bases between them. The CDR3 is CASSLAEGHLEKLFF. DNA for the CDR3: TGCGCCAGCAGCTTGGCCGAGGGACATTTAGAAAAACTGTTTTTT.

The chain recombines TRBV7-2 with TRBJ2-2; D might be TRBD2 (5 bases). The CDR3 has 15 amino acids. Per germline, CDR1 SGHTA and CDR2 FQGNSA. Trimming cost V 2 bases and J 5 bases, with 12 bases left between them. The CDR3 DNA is TGTGCCAGCAGCTTATCGGGATCTGGGACCGGGGAGCTGTTTTTT. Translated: CASSLSGSGTGELFF.

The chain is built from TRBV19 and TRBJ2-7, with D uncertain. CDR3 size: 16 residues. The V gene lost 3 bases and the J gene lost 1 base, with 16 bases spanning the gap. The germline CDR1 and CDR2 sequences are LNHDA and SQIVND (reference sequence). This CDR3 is CASSMVRNTVSYEQYF. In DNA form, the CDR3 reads TGTGCCAGTAGTATGGTCAGGAACACTGTATCCTACGAGCAGTACTTC.

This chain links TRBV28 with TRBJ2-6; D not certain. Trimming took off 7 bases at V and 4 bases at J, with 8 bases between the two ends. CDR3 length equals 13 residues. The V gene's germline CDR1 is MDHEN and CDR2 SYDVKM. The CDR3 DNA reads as TGTGCCAGCATCTCCCCCGGGGCCAACGTCCTGACTTTC. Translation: CASISPGANVLTF.

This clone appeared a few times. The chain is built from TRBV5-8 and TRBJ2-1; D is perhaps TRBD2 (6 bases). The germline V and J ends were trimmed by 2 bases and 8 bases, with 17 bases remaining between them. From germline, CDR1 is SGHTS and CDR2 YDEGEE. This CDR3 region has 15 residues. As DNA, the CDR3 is TGTGCCAGCAGCTTAGCGGGTCTCCACTCCGATGAGCAGTTCTTC. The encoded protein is CASSLAGLHSDEQFF.

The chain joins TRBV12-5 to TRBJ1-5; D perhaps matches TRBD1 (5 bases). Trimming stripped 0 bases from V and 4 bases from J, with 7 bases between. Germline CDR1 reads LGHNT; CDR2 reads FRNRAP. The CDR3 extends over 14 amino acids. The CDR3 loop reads CASGLVSGNQPQHF. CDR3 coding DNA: TGTGCTAGTGGTTTGGTATCAGGGAATCAGCCCCAGCATTTT.

For the CDR3, the DNA is TGTGCCAGCAGCCAGGGACTAGCGGGGGCATATAAGTTCTTC. It specifies CASSQGLAGAYKFF. The rearrangement links TRBV14 to TRBJ2-1; TRBD2 aligns across 14 bases. V dropped 3 bases and J dropped 14; count of bases not matched to a gene: 6. The CDR3 is 14 residues long. Germline V gene data show CDR1 as SGHDN and CDR2 as FVKESK.

The CDR3 DNA sequence: TGCGCCAGCAGCCGAACTAGCGACAGAAATCAGCCCCAGCATTTT. Protein sequence: CASSRTSDRNQPQHF. The V gene is TRBV5-1, the J gene TRBJ1-5; tentatively, D is TRBD1 (5 bases). Trimming took 4 bases from V and 4 from J, leaving 15 bases between them. Germline V gene data show CDR1 as SGHRS and CDR2 as YFSETQ. The CDR3 totals 15 residues.

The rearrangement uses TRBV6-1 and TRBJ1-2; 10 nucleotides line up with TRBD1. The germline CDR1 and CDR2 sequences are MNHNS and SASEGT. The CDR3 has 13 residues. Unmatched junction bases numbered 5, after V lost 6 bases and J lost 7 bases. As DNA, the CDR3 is TGTGCCAGCAGCCAGACAGGGGGCCCTGGCTACACCTTC. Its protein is CASSQTGGPGYTF.

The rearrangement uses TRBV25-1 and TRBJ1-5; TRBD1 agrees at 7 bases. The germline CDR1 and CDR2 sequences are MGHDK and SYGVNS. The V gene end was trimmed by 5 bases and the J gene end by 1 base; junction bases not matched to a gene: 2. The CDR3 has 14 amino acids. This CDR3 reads CASSQQGSNQPQHF. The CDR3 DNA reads TGTGCCAGCAGTCAACAGGGGAGCAATCAGCCCCAGCATTTT. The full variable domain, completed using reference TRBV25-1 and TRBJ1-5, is EADIYQTPRYLVIGTGKKITLECSQTMGHDKMYWYQQDPGMELHLIHYSYGVNSTEKGDLSSESTVSRIRTEHFPLTLESARPSHTSQYLCASSQQGSNQPQHFGDGTRLSIL.

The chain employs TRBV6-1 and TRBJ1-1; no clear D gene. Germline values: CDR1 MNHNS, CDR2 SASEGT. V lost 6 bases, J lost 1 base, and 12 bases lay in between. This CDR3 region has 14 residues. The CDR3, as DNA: TGTGCCAGCAGCATTGAGGTACAGAACACTGAAGCTTTCTTT. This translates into CASSIEVQNTEAFF.

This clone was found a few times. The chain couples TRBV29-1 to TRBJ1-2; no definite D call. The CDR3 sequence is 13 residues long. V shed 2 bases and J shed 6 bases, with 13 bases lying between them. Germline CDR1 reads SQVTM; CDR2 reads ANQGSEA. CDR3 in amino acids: CSVEKTERNGYTF. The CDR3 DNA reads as TGCAGCGTTGAAAAAACAGAAAGAAATGGCTACACCTTC.

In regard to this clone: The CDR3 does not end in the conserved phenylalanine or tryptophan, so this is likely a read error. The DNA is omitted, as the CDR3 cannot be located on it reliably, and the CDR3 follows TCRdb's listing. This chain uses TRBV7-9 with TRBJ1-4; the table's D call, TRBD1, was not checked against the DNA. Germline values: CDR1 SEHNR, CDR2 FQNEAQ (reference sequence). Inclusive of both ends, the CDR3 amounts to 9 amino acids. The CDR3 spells CASSFSRGD.

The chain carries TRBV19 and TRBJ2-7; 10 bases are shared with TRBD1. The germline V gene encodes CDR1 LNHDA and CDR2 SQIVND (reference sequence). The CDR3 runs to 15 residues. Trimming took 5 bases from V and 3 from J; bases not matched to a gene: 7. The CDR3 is CASSVDRGRLYEQYF. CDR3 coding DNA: TGTGCCAGTAGTGTCGACAGGGGGCGGCTCTACGAGCAGTACTTC.

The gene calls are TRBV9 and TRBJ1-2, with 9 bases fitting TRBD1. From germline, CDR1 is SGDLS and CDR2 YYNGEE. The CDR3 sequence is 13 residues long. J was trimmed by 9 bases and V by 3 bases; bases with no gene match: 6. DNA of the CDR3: TGTGCCAGCAGCGCCCAAGGGACAGGGAGCTACACCTTC. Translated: CASSAQGTGSYTF.

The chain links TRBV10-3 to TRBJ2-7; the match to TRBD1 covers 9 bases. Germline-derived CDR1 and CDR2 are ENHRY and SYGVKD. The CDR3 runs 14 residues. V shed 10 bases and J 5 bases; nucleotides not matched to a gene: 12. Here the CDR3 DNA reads TGTGCCAGTACAATCGGGACAGGGCACGACGAGCAGTACTTC. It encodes CASTIGTGHDEQYF.

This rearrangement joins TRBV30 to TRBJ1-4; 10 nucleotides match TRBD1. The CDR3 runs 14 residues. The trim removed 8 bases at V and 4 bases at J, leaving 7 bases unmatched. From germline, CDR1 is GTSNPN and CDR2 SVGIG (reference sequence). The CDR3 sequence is CAGGTGAFNEKLFF. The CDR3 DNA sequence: TGTGCCGGGGGGACAGGGGCCTTTAATGAAAAACTGTTTTTT.

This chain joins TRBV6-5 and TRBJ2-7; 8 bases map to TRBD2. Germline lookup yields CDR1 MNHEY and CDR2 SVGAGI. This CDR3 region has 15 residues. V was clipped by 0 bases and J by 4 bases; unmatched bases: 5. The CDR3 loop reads CASSYSGGLGYEQYF. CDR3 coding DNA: TGTGCCAGCAGTTACTCGGGGGGACTAGGATACGAGCAGTACTTC.

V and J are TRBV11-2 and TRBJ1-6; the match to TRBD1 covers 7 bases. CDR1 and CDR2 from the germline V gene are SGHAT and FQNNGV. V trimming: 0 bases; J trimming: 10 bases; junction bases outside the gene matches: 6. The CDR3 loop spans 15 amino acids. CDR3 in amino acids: CASSLERQGFSPLHF. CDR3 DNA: TGTGCCAGCAGCTTAGAAAGACAGGGCTTCTCACCCCTCCACTTT.

DNA of the CDR3: TGTGCCAGCTCAATTGTTTCGGGGGCAACTAATGAAAAACTGTTTTTT. It encodes CASSIVSGATNEKLFF. The rearrangement links TRBV18 to TRBJ1-4, with D possibly TRBD1 on 5 matching bases. In germline, CDR1 is KGHSH, CDR2 LQKENI. This CDR3 comprises 16 residues. Trimming left V 5 bases short and J 0 bases short, with 13 bases between.

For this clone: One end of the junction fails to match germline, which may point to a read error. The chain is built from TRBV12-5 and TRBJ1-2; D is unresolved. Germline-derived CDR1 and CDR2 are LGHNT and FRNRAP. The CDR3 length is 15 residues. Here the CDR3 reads CASGLVLGKNCGYTF. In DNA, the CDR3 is TGTGCTAGTGGTTTGGTACTAGGGAAAAACTGTGGCTACACCTTC.

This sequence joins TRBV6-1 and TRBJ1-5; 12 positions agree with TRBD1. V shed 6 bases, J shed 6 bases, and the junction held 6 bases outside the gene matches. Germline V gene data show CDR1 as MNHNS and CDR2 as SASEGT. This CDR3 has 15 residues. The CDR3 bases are TGTGCCAGCAGGGGGGGACAGGGGGCCGGTCAGCCCCAGCATTTT. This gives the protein CASRGGQGAGQPQHF.

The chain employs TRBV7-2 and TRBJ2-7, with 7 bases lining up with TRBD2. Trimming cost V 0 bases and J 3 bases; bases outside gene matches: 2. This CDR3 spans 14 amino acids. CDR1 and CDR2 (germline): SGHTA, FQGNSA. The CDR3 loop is CASSLAREFYEQYF. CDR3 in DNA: TGTGCCAGCAGCTTAGCGCGGGAGTTCTACGAGCAGTACTTC.

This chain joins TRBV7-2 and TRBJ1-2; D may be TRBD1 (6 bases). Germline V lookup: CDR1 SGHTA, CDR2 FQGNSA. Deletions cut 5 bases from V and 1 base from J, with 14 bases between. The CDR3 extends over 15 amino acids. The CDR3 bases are TGTGCCAGCAGCCTAGGACAGCCCGGTAACTATGGCTACACCTTC. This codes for CASSLGQPGNYGYTF.

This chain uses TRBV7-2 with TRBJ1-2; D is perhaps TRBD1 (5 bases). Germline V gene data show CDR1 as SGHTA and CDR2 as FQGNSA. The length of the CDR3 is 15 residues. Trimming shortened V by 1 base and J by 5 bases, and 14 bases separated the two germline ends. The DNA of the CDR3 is TGTGCCAGCAGCTTAGGTCCAGGGCAAGAGTATGGCTACACCTTC. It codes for CASSLGPGQEYGYTF. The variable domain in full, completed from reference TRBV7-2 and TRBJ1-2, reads GAGVSQSPSNKVTEKGKDVELRCDPISGHTALYWYRQSLGQGLEFLIYFQGNSAPDKSGLPSDRFSAERTGGSVSTLTIQRTQQEDSAVYLCASSLGPGQEYGYTFGSGTRLTVV.